This T cell receptor (beta chain) was profiled in a study of Ad26.COV2.S vaccination and SARS-CoV-2 variants (dated by TCRdb to about 2021). Some background on the complete study: Vaccine-arm donors were drawn from COV1001, a multicentre, randomized, double-blind, placebo-controlled phase I-IIa trial of Ad26.COV2.S in healthy adults. Participants in the trial were split at random into five groups of five each, receiving low-dose or high-dose Ad26.COV2.S once or twice, or else placebo on both occasions. The TCR-sequenced set comprised about 32 samples: approximately 20 Ad26.COV2.S vaccine recipients, 5 placebo recipients and 8 SARS-CoV-2 convalescent individuals. Ad26.COV2.S was administered intramuscularly at a dose of 5x10^10 or 1x10^11 viral particles, either as one shot or as two shots given 56 days apart. TCRbeta repertoire sequencing served as the tool for gauging how specific and how broad the SARS-CoV-2-reactive T cell receptors were following Ad26.COV2.S vaccination. Investigators remained blinded to trial group allocation during experiments and outcome assessment. The paper as a whole reports these results and caveats: Vaccine and placebo recipients had similar non-spike TCR breadth, a finding consistent with the vaccine containing only spike. It was noted by the authors that total T cell responses may have been underestimated by the TCR breadth and depth analyses. Compared with placebo recipients, Ad26.COV2.S recipients showed higher spike-specific TCR breadth (P = 0.0014). The study was not powered to compare responses between vaccine doses or regimens. Substantial breadth of spike-specific CD8+ and CD4+ T cell responses was reported after vaccination.

In regard to this clone: Its antigen specificity is not known. Per-base qualities were not stored, and no clone one base away is much larger.

The germline V gene (reference sequence) specifies LGHDT as CDR1 and YNNKEL as CDR2. The CDR3 has 13 amino acids, counting the end cysteine and phenylalanine. The retained sequence is limited to the CDR3, 39 bases, with the frame set at the first base. The V and J ends are trimmed by 5 bases and 5 bases, leaving 12 bases between them. The sample's treatment or condition label is to be understood as: some 20 received Ad26.COV2.S at low or high dose, single or two shots; a few received placebo; per-sample allocation not given. For vaccine and placebo recipients, the sequenced repertoires came from samples collected on day 63 after the first injection. Cohort 1b enrolled about two dozen adults aged 18-55 years at a single site in Boston, USA, between 29 July and 7 August 2020. Ad26.COV2.S was a replication-incompetent adenovirus type 26 vector that expressed a prefusion-stabilized SARS-CoV-2 spike protein derived from the original Wuhan strain.

The immunoSEQ Assay was the method used to sequence TCRbeta CDR3 regions. After extraction, genomic DNA underwent amplification by bias-controlled multiplex PCR, followed by high-throughput sequencing. The source study handled its data this way. To quantify the absolute abundance of every unique TCRbeta CDR3 region, sequences were collapsed and filtered. T cell fraction was estimated by normalizing TCRbeta template counts to usable DNA, which was measured by amplifying reference genes present in all nucleated cells. Repertoire TCRs were annotated as SARS-CoV-2-specific when V gene, CDR3 amino acid sequence and J gene were exactly matched to a known reactive TCR set. The reference SARS-CoV-2 TCR set was obtained from MIRA and was filtered for enrichment in COVID-19-positive ImmuneCODE repertoires, whereby public or cross-reactive TCRs were removed. Using the MIRA antigens, annotated TCRs were further analysed by specific ORF or by position within an ORF. Breadth was defined as annotated unique rearrangements over total unique productive rearrangements; depth was the summed frequency of those rearrangements. Group comparisons of TCR breadth used two-sided Wilcoxon rank-sum tests. Imported from immuneACCESS, the table was reduced by TCRdb to in-frame sequences with V and J called. These copies leave out some clones; in studies compared against another copy, an unresolved V gene accounts for under half, and the cause of the remainder is not known. V and J calls and clone size are those listed in that table; D and trimming were worked out from the DNA. This sample gives some 250,000 clones in total; roughly 90% of them show up just once. The ten largest clones capture around a tenth of the sample.

This clonotype was obtained from a person aged 18-60 years who received the Ad26.COV2.S COVID-19 vaccine or a placebo. The sequence joins TRBV3-1 (or the pseudogene TRBV3-2) to TRBJ1-1; TRBD1 is a weak D gene call, 6 bases matching. The specimen comprised peripheral blood, sampled in a trial of Ad26.COV2.S vaccine versus placebo. CDR3 reads: CASSYNRDTEAFF. The bases are TGTGCCAGCAGCTATAACAGGGATACTGAAGCTTTCTTT.